This entry features one TCR beta chain sequence. Its specificity is not known. At one end the junction does not follow the germline gene, possibly because of a read error. What was amplified from RNA transcripts were TCR beta CDR3 regions. The TCR CDR3 was amplified in a first-round RT-PCR using the HTBI primer set. TCRdb re-analysed the multiplex PCR reads in MiXCR, keeping a single row per CDR3 protein. The table includes about 700,000 distinct CDR3 sequences, 14% detected once. This record belongs to a study of T cells in Graves' hyperthyroidism and ophthalmopathy. Study-wide results and caveats: The model forecast ophthalmopathy, anticipating it by a median around 6.5 months before onset.

The PBMCs had their origin in roughly 9.8 ml of fresh peripheral blood. Germline V gene lookup returns CDR1 DFQATT and CDR2 SNEGSKA (reference sequence). CDR3 length: 13 residues. Sequences were obtained from blood. The receptor's source is a woman under 30 with Graves' hyperthyroidism. The chain is built from TRBV20-1 and TRBJ2-7, with 11 bases that match TRBD2. CDR3 coding DNA: TGCAGTACTAGACTAGCGGGACCCTACGAGCAGTACTTC. Encoded protein: CSTRLAGPYEQYF.